A selection of T cell receptor beta chains follows, all from one sample in a study of blood T cell repertoires in COVID-19. Profiled with immunoSEQ multiplex PCR; TCRdb holds only in-frame clones, not every one. The sample includes 300,000 to 350,000 clones, nearly 90% of them seen just once. Material for sequencing was peripheral blood. The receptors were gathered from a woman between 40 and 50 years old with COVID-19, enrolled during active disease. CDR3s include the opening cysteine and the closing phenylalanine or tryptophan. The D gene is left open where the match is weak. Clone size is stated in some rows and not others, as once, few, many or a class when expanded.

v_gene: TRBV28; d_gene: NA; len: 13; abundance: NA; j_gene: TRBJ2-1; CDR3aa: CASSRGLNNEQFF; CDR3nt: TGTGCCAGCAGTCGGGGACTCAACAATGAGCAGTTCTTC
v_gene: TRBV28; d_gene: TRBD2; len: 16; abundance: NA; j_gene: TRBJ2-1; CDR3aa: CASSFRTSGGYNEQFF; CDR3nt: TGTGCCAGCAGTTTCCGGACTAGCGGAGGCTACAATGAGCAGTTCTTC
v_gene: TRBV25-1; d_gene: NA; len: 13; abundance: NA; j_gene: TRBJ2-7; CDR3aa: CASIGGTSGEQYF; CDR3nt: TGTGCCAGCATTGGGGGGACGTCAGGCGAGCAGTACTTC
v_gene: TRBV7-3; d_gene: NA; len: 14; abundance: NA; j_gene: TRBJ2-2; CDR3aa: CASSLGRNTGELFF; CDR3nt: TGTGCCAGCAGCTTAGGGCGTAATACCGGGGAGCTGTTTTTT
v_gene: TRBV9; d_gene: TRBD1; len: 15; abundance: once; j_gene: TRBJ1-6; CDR3aa: CASSVRGQGGSPLHF; CDR3nt: TGTGCCAGCAGCGTAAGGGGACAGGGAGGGTCACCCCTCCACTTT
v_gene: TRBV28; d_gene: TRBD2; len: 16; abundance: NA; j_gene: TRBJ2-1; CDR3aa: CASSLEREVVGNEQFF; CDR3nt: TGTGCCAGCAGTTTGGAGCGGGAGGTCGTTGGTAATGAGCAGTTCTTC
v_gene: TRBV2; d_gene: NA; len: 13; abundance: once; j_gene: TRBJ1-1; CDR3aa: CASSERGNTEAFF; CDR3nt: TGTGCCAGCAGTGAGCGGGGGAACACTGAAGCTTTCTTT
v_gene: TRBV27; d_gene: TRBD1; len: 14; abundance: NA; j_gene: TRBJ1-2; CDR3aa: CASSLGQGLYGYTF; CDR3nt: TGTGCCAGCTCCCTCGGACAGGGACTTTATGGCTACACCTTC
v_gene: TRBV7-3; d_gene: TRBD1; len: 13; abundance: NA; j_gene: TRBJ1-2; CDR3aa: CASSLTGLDGYTF; CDR3nt: TGTGCCAGCAGCCTGACAGGGTTGGACGGCTACACCTTC
v_gene: TRBV5-1; d_gene: NA; len: 15; abundance: NA; j_gene: TRBJ1-4; CDR3aa: CASSFTVATNEKLFF; CDR3nt: TGCGCCAGCAGCTTTACGGTTGCAACTAATGAAAAACTGTTTTTT
v_gene: TRBV18; d_gene: NA; len: 14; abundance: NA; j_gene: TRBJ1-2; CDR3aa: CASSPPGQGGGYTF; CDR3nt: TGTGCCAGCTCACCACCCGGCCAGGGTGGAGGCTACACCTTC
v_gene: TRBV7-2; d_gene: NA; len: 12; abundance: NA; j_gene: TRBJ2-5; CDR3aa: CASSFREGTQYF; CDR3nt: TGTGCCAGCAGCTTCAGGGAAGGCACCCAGTACTTC
v_gene: TRBV6-5; d_gene: TRBD1; len: 14; abundance: NA; j_gene: TRBJ1-1; CDR3aa: CASSYSNRGTEAFF; CDR3nt: TGTGCCAGCAGTTACTCGAACAGGGGGACTGAAGCTTTCTTT
v_gene: TRBV5-4; d_gene: NA; len: 14; abundance: NA; j_gene: TRBJ2-7; CDR3aa: CASSPVSSRGEQYF; CDR3nt: TGTGCCAGCAGCCCCGTCTCGTCACGGGGCGAGCAGTACTTC
v_gene: TRBV13; d_gene: TRBD1; len: 17; abundance: NA; j_gene: TRBJ1-1; CDR3aa: CASSLEGQGILGVVAFF; CDR3nt: TGTGCCAGCAGCTTAGAGGGACAGGGCATATTAGGGGTGGTAGCTTTCTTT
v_gene: TRBV6-6; d_gene: TRBD1; len: 16; abundance: NA; j_gene: TRBJ1-5; CDR3aa: CASSTPGTGVREPQHF; CDR3nt: TGTGCCAGCAGTACCCCCGGGACAGGAGTGCGGGAGCCCCAGCATTTT
v_gene: TRBV9; d_gene: TRBD2; len: 15; abundance: NA; j_gene: TRBJ2-2; CDR3aa: CASSGLAGGTGELFF; CDR3nt: TGTGCCAGCAGCGGGCTAGCGGGAGGAACCGGGGAGCTGTTTTTT
v_gene: TRBV7-2; d_gene: NA; len: 18; abundance: NA; j_gene: TRBJ1-6; CDR3aa: CASSLPTGRPGANSPLHF; CDR3nt: TGTGCCAGCAGCTTACCAACTGGGAGGCCTGGCGCTAATTCACCCCTCCACTTT
v_gene: TRBV5-1; d_gene: TRBD1; len: 15; abundance: NA; j_gene: TRBJ2-7; CDR3aa: CASRRARDRGHEQYF; CDR3nt: TGCGCCAGCAGACGAGCCCGGGACAGGGGCCACGAGCAGTACTTC
v_gene: TRBV7-2; d_gene: NA; len: 16; abundance: NA; j_gene: TRBJ2-2; CDR3aa: CASSFEGVYSAGELFF; CDR3nt: TGTGCCAGCAGCTTTGAGGGGGTCTACTCCGCCGGGGAGCTGTTTTTT
v_gene: TRBV29-1; d_gene: TRBD1; len: 14; abundance: NA; j_gene: TRBJ1-2; CDR3aa: CSVSDRGGVYGYTF; CDR3nt: TGCAGCGTTTCAGACAGGGGGGGCGTCTATGGCTACACCTTC
v_gene: TRBV5-1; d_gene: TRBD1; len: 17; abundance: few; j_gene: TRBJ1-5; CDR3aa: CASSPGQGGGLNQPQHF; CDR3nt: TGCGCCAGCAGCCCTGGACAGGGTGGGGGTTTAAATCAGCCCCAGCATTTT
v_gene: TRBV6-5; d_gene: NA; len: 15; abundance: NA; j_gene: TRBJ1-6; CDR3aa: CASSYLQAYNSPLHF; CDR3nt: TGTGCCAGCAGTTACCTACAGGCATATAATTCACCCCTCCACTTT
v_gene: TRBV18; d_gene: NA; len: 17; abundance: NA; j_gene: TRBJ1-1; CDR3aa: CASSPQVQTSMNTEAFF; CDR3nt: TGTGCCAGCTCACCTCAGGTCCAGACAAGTATGAACACTGAAGCTTTCTTT
v_gene: TRBV7-9; d_gene: TRBD2; len: 16; abundance: NA; j_gene: TRBJ2-5; CDR3aa: CASSLPGLAGQETQYF; CDR3nt: TGTGCCAGCAGCCTACCGGGACTAGCGGGACAAGAGACCCAGTACTTC
v_gene: TRBV2; d_gene: TRBD1; len: 12; abundance: NA; j_gene: TRBJ2-4; CDR3aa: CASRDRGDIQYF; CDR3nt: TGTGCCAGCAGGGACAGGGGAGACATTCAGTACTTC
v_gene: TRBV2; d_gene: NA; len: 15; abundance: NA; j_gene: TRBJ2-7; CDR3aa: CASSEAPWRGREQYF; CDR3nt: TGTGCCAGCAGTGAAGCGCCCTGGAGGGGCCGGGAGCAGTACTTC
v_gene: TRBV11-2; d_gene: TRBD2; len: 16; abundance: NA; j_gene: TRBJ2-7; CDR3aa: CASSSWTRAGAYEQYF; CDR3nt: TGTGCCAGCAGCTCCTGGACCCGAGCGGGGGCCTACGAGCAGTACTTC
v_gene: TRBV14; d_gene: NA; len: 13; abundance: NA; j_gene: TRBJ2-5; CDR3aa: CASSQFSQETQYF; CDR3nt: TGTGCCAGCAGCCAGTTTAGCCAAGAGACCCAGTACTTC
v_gene: TRBV27; d_gene: NA; len: 15; abundance: NA; j_gene: TRBJ2-7; CDR3aa: CASSLGGSTTYEQYF; CDR3nt: TGTGCCAGCAGTTTAGGCGGGTCTACGACCTACGAGCAGTACTTC
v_gene: TRBV7-2; d_gene: TRBD1; len: 14; abundance: NA; j_gene: TRBJ1-2; CDR3aa: CASSFRDRGGGYTF; CDR3nt: TGTGCCAGCAGCTTCCGGGACAGGGGAGGAGGCTACACCTTC
v_gene: TRBV5-1; d_gene: NA; len: 15; abundance: once; j_gene: TRBJ1-1; CDR3aa: CASSLKWGQNTEAFF; CDR3nt: TGCGCCAGCAGCTTGAAGTGGGGCCAGAACACTGAAGCTTTCTTT
v_gene: TRBV5-1; d_gene: NA; len: 15; abundance: once; j_gene: TRBJ1-1; CDR3aa: CASSSWGGWDTEAFF; CDR3nt: TGCGCCAGCAGCTCCTGGGGGGGCTGGGACACTGAAGCTTTCTTT
v_gene: TRBV7-3; d_gene: NA; len: 16; abundance: NA; j_gene: TRBJ1-2; CDR3aa: CASSPRFSAINYGYTF; CDR3nt: TGTGCCAGCAGCCCTCGGTTTTCCGCGATTAACTATGGCTACACCTTC
v_gene: TRBV27; d_gene: NA; len: 14; abundance: NA; j_gene: TRBJ2-5; CDR3aa: CASSLWGRGETQYF; CDR3nt: TGTGCCAGCAGTTTGTGGGGGCGCGGGGAGACCCAGTACTTC
v_gene: TRBV7-2; d_gene: NA; len: 13; abundance: NA; j_gene: TRBJ2-1; CDR3aa: CASSLRASIEQFF; CDR3nt: TGTGCCAGCAGCTTAAGGGCTAGCATTGAGCAGTTCTTC
v_gene: TRBV7-9; d_gene: NA; len: 12; abundance: NA; j_gene: TRBJ1-2; CDR3aa: CASSAQGYGYTF; CDR3nt: TGTGCCAGCAGCGCCCAGGGGTATGGCTACACCTTC
v_gene: TRBV29-1; d_gene: NA; len: 16; abundance: NA; j_gene: TRBJ2-1; CDR3aa: CSVPRRRRDSYNEQFF; CDR3nt: TGCAGCGTCCCCCGGAGGCGGCGGGACTCCTACAATGAGCAGTTCTTC